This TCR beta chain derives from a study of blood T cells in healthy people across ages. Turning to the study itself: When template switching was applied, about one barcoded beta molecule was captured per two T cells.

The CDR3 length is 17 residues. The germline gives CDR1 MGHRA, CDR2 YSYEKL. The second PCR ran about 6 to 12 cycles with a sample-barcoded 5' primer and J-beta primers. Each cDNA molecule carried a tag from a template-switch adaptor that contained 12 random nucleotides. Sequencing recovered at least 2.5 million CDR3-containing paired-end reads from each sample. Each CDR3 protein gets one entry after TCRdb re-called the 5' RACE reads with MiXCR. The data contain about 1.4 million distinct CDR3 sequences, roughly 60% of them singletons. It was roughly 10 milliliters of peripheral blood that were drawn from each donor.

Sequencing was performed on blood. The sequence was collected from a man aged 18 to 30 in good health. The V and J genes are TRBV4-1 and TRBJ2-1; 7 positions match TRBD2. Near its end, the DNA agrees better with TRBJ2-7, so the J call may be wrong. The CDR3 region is CASSLIRAGLSYNEQYF. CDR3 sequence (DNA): TGCGCCAGCAGTCTTATAAGAGCGGGACTCTCCTACAATGAGCAGTACTTC.